This T cell receptor (beta chain) came from a study of T-cell reconstitution after alpha-beta-depleted transplantation in children. This clonotype has just a few counts. The TCRbeta library was prepared with unique molecular identifiers. TCRdb recomputed calls from the PCR reads with MiXCR, one row per CDR3 protein. The sample yields around 360,000 distinct CDR3 sequences, about 9.4% seen once. The CDR3 is 13 residues long. Germline values: CDR1 DFQATT, CDR2 SNEGSKA (reference sequence). This clonotype was sampled from a human donor who donated a stem cell graft to a child with acute lymphoblastic leukemia. The source was PBMCs from the stem cell graft donor, collected from the stem cell graft. This chain connects TRBV20-1 to TRBJ1-2; no clear D gene. The CDR3 loop is CSGAPHLNYGYTF. The CDR3 bases are TGCAGCGGAGCGCCCCACCTTAACTATGGCTACACCTTC.